Below are 14 T cell receptor beta chains sequenced from a single sample in a study of beta chain features in type 1 diabetes. Isolated RNA was reverse transcribed in full, so expressed TCRB transcripts were sequenced. Clones were sequenced by immunoSEQ multiplex PCR, and TCRdb holds only the in-frame ones, with some missing. The sample has about 42,000 clones; roughly 50% are singletons. Sequencing was carried out using stem cell memory CD4+ T cells from blood. All receptors derive from a woman in her 30s in good health.

This chain joins TRBV4-2 and TRBJ1-4; 11 bases are shared with TRBD1. The CDR3 runs to 15 residues. Germline V gene data show CDR1 as LGHNA and CDR2 as YNFKEQ. J was trimmed by 10 bases and V by 1 base; bases with no gene match: 5. CDR3 region: CASSQGDRGRRKLFF. CDR3 sequence (DNA): TGTGCCAGCAGCCAAGGGGACAGGGGGAGAAGAAAACTGTTTTTT.

This clone was found a few times. The chain combines TRBV19 with TRBJ2-5; perhaps TRBD1 as D (6 bases). V dropped 5 bases and J dropped 2 bases, with 12 bases sitting between them. Looked up from germline, CDR1 is LNHDA and CDR2 is SQIVND (reference sequence). The CDR3 extends over 14 amino acids. CDR3 coding DNA: TGTGCCAGTAGTGTTGGACAGCTACAAGAGACCCAGTACTTC. This encodes CASSVGQLQETQYF.

The rearrangement joins TRBV18 to TRBJ2-7; 10 bases fit TRBD1. CDR3 length: 14 amino acids. Germline trimming cut 6 bases from V and 5 bases from J; bases unmatched to any gene: 7. Germline assignment: CDR1 KGHSH and CDR2 LQKENI. The CDR3 nucleotides read TGTGCCAGCTCCCCGGGGACAGGGGACAACGAGCAGTACTTC. This gives the protein CASSPGTGDNEQYF.

The chain has TRBV28 and TRBJ2-1; 8 nucleotides match TRBD1. The CDR3 sequence is 16 residues long. Germline lookup yields CDR1 MDHEN and CDR2 SYDVKM. J gave up 4 bases and V 8 bases, and 13 bases lay outside the gene matches. The chain's CDR3 is CASLSRAGQAYNEQFF. The CDR3 DNA is TGTGCCAGCCTCTCCAGGGCGGGACAGGCGTACAATGAGCAGTTCTTC.

As to this clone: A junction boundary mismatches the germline segment, possibly from a read error. This chain joins TRBV7-7 and TRBJ2-2; 10 bases map to TRBD2. The CDR3 runs 13 residues. In germline, CDR1 is SSHAT, CDR2 FNYEAQ (reference sequence). CDR3 sequence reads: CASSRLAGGELFF. CDR3 sequence (DNA): TGTGCTAGCAGCCGACTAGCGGGCGGGGAGCTGTTTTTT.

This clone was seen a few times. The chain combines TRBV28 with TRBJ2-5, with a weak D call TRBD1 (6 bases). In germline, CDR1 is MDHEN, CDR2 SYDVKM. Trimming removed 3 bases at V and 5 bases at J, with 19 bases between. This CDR3 region has 16 residues. The CDR3 region has the DNA TGTGCCAGCAGTTTCGGCGGGCAGGGGTTTTATGAGACCCAGTACTTC. Its protein is CASSFGGQGFYETQYF.

V and J are TRBV5-1 and TRBJ2-3; TRBD1 matches at 7 bases. The CDR3 extends over 15 amino acids. Per the germline V gene, CDR1 is SGHRS and CDR2 is YFSETQ. The junction had 4 bases not matched to a gene; V was cut back by 3 bases and J by 0 bases. CDR3 loop: CASSSGQTSTDTQYF. DNA of the CDR3: TGCGCCAGCAGCTCGGGACAGACTAGCACAGATACGCAGTATTTT.

The V call is TRBV14, the J call TRBJ2-1, with 11 bases that match TRBD2. Trimming at V came to 0 bases and at J to 3 bases, leaving 7 bases not matched to a gene. The germline V gene encodes CDR1 SGHDN and CDR2 FVKESK. CDR3 length equals 18 residues. As DNA, the CDR3 is TGTGCCAGCAGCCAAGATTCCCCACTAGCGGGAGACTACAATGAGCAGTTCTTC. This sequence encodes CASSQDSPLAGDYNEQFF.

The J gene is TRBJ2-7, the V gene TRBV9; 8 nucleotides agree with TRBD2. Germline V gene sequence: CDR1 SGDLS, CDR2 YYNGEE. The CDR3 contains 12 residues. For the CDR3, the DNA is TGTGTGAGAGAGCGGGAGAGAAACGAGCAGTACTTC. Encoded protein: CVRERERNEQYF.

The chain couples TRBV5-6 to TRBJ2-5; 13 nucleotides line up with TRBD2. The J call may be mistaken, given a closer DNA end match to TRBJ2-7. The CDR3 is 15 residues long. CDR1 is SGHDT, CDR2 YYEEEE, per germline. As DNA, the CDR3 is TGTGCCAGCAGCCAGGGACTAGCGGGATTCTACGAGCAGTACTTC. As protein: CASSQGLAGFYEQYF.

The genes are TRBV7-2 and TRBJ2-1, with 9 positions matching TRBD1. There are 16 residues in the CDR3. V dropped 6 bases and J dropped 0; count of bases not matched to a gene: 6. Germline V gene sequence: CDR1 SGHTA, CDR2 FQGNSA. CDR3 sequence (DNA): TGTGCCAGCAGGGCACAGGGGGCTAGCTCCTACAATGAGCAGTTCTTC. Its protein product is CASRAQGASSYNEQFF.

This chain links TRBV6-5 with TRBJ1-5, with D perhaps matching TRBD1 (6 bases). V dropped 7 bases and J dropped 0 bases, with 13 bases sitting between them. Per the germline V gene, CDR1 is MNHEY and CDR2 is SVGAGI. The length of the CDR3 is 15 residues. The CDR3 nucleotides are TGTGCCAGCACCCCAGGGGCTTCTAGCAATCAGCCCCAGCATTTT. As protein: CASTPGASSNQPQHF.

This clone appeared a few times. This chain connects TRBV5-1 to TRBJ1-5; D is unclear. Germline CDR1 reads SGHRS; CDR2 reads YFSETQ. This CDR3 has 13 amino acids. V was shortened by 4 bases and J by 5 bases, with 10 bases between the two germline ends. CDR3 amino acids: CASSLLGDQPQHF. The CDR3 coding sequence is TGCGCCAGCAGCCTGCTCGGAGATCAGCCCCAGCATTTT. Full variable domain (remainder filled in from reference TRBV5-1 and TRBJ1-5): KAGVTQTPRYLIKTRGQQVTLSCSPISGHRSVSWYQQTPGQGLQFLFEYFSETQRNKGNFPGRFSGRQFSNSRSEMNVSTLELGDSALYLCASSLLGDQPQHFGDGTRLSIL.

This chain links TRBV5-4 with TRBJ2-3, with 7 bases lining up with TRBD2. With 3 bases clipped from V and 1 base from J, the junction kept 5 bases outside the gene matches. The germline CDR1 and CDR2 sequences are SGHNT and YYREEE (reference sequence). The CDR3 spans 15 residues. In DNA form, the CDR3 reads TGTGCCAGCAGCTCGCGGGAGTCTGGCACAGATACGCAGTATTTT. This gives the protein CASSSRESGTDTQYF.